The 9 T cell receptor beta chains in this list originate from one sample, sequenced in a study of T cells in Graves' hyperthyroidism and ophthalmopathy. TCR beta CDR3 regions were amplified from RNA. Researchers ran a first-round RT-PCR on the TCR CDR3 using the HTBI primer set. TCRdb re-called the multiplex PCR reads through MiXCR, storing one row per CDR3 protein. This sample has 550,000 to 700,000 distinct CDR3 sequences, with roughly 50% found just once. The source material was peripheral blood or thyroid tissue (not recorded which). These receptors all come from an adult woman with Graves' disease, either hyperthyroidism or ophthalmopathy (not recorded which).

The chain carries TRBV10-2 and TRBJ1-5; D is perhaps TRBD1 (5 bases). Germline-derived CDR1 and CDR2 are WSHSY and SAAADI. CDR3 length: 14 residues. V shed 2 bases and J shed 9 bases, with 14 bases lying between them. CDR3 sequence reads: CASSERTGDGPQHF. The CDR3 DNA sequence: TGCGCCAGCAGTGAGCGGACGGGGGATGGGCCCCAGCATTTT.

This rearrangement joins TRBV6-5 to TRBJ2-5, with D hard to call. Germline values: CDR1 MNHEY, CDR2 SVGAGI. V was cut by 8 bases and J by 1 base, with 14 bases left in between. This CDR3 has 14 residues. The CDR3 loop is CASQGFGPQETQYF. DNA for the CDR3: TGTGCCAGCCAAGGGTTTGGGCCCCAAGAGACCCAGTACTTC.

Many counts were recorded for this clonotype. The chain uses TRBV4-1 and TRBJ2-7; no clear D gene. V was cut by 5 bases and J by 4 bases, with 12 bases left in between. The CDR3 runs to 13 residues. Germline V gene data show CDR1 as MGHRA and CDR2 as YSYEKL. CDR3 DNA: TGCGCCAGCAGCATGAGCGCGGTTTACGAGCAGTACTTC. Translated: CASSMSAVYEQYF.

As regards this clonotype: A read error may produce the germline difference seen at one junction end. This sequence joins TRBV7-9 and TRBJ1-5; possibly TRBD1 for D (5 bases). Germline CDR1 and CDR2: SEHNR and FQNEAQ (reference sequence). The CDR3 length is 11 residues. This CDR3 is CASSWDQGENF. CDR3 nucleotide sequence: TGTGCCAGCAGCTGGGATCAGGGTGAGAATTTT. The whole variable domain, remainder taken from reference TRBV7-9 and TRBJ1-5, is DTGVSQNPRHKITKRGQNVTFRCDPISEHNRLYWYRQTLGQGPEFLTYFQNEAQLEKSRLLSDRFSAERPKGSFSTLEIQRTEQGDSAMYLCASSWDQGENFGDGTRLSIL.

The chain recombines TRBV25-1 with TRBJ2-5; possible D gene TRBD1, 5 bases. Germline V gene sequence: CDR1 MGHDK, CDR2 SYGVNS. V gave up 1 base and J gave up 3 bases, with 9 bases separating them. The CDR3 runs 14 residues. Written as DNA, the CDR3 is TGTGCCAGCAGTGAATCCCCAGGGAAAGAGACCCAGTACTTC. Its translation: CASSESPGKETQYF.

Many counts were recorded for this clonotype. The chain is built from TRBV20-1 and TRBJ1-2; 7 bases are shared with TRBD1. J gave up 3 bases and V 6 bases, and 7 bases lay outside the gene matches. There are 13 residues in the CDR3. Germline CDR1 DFQATT, CDR2 SNEGSKA (reference sequence). The CDR3 DNA follows: TGCAGTGCCCAACCTGACAGGGACTATGGCTACACCTTC. Translating gives CSAQPDRDYGYTF.

Comments on this clonotype: A clone one base away is much larger, so this may be a read error. The chain is built from TRBV7-9 and TRBJ2-7; possibly TRBD2 for D (5 bases). CDR1 SEHNR and CDR2 FQNEAQ come from the germline V gene (reference sequence). The CDR3 is 14 amino acids. Trimming removed 2 bases from V and 3 bases from J, with 11 bases in between. CDR3 coding DNA: TGTGCCAGCAGCTTACCGGGGAAAAGCTACGAGCAGTACTTC. It translates to CASSLPGKSYEQYF.

On this clonotype itself: A much larger clone differs by one base, so this may be a read error. The chain employs TRBV30 and TRBJ1-1, with 7 bases fitting TRBD1. The CDR3 has 12 amino acids. Germline V gene data show CDR1 as GTSNPN and CDR2 as SVGIG (reference sequence). The CDR3 bases are TGTGTCTGGAGTGACAGGGACCCTGAAGCTTTCTTT. This translates into CVWSDRDPEAFF.

This chain uses TRBV10-3 with TRBJ1-6; 10 bases line up with TRBD1. The CDR3 totals 16 residues. V dropped 4 bases and J dropped 10; count of bases not matched to a gene: 10. The germline V gene has CDR1 ENHRY and CDR2 SYGVKD. The CDR3 sequence: CAISATQETGGSPLHF. The CDR3, as DNA: TGTGCCATCAGTGCCACACAAGAGACAGGGGGCTCACCCCTCCACTTT.